The 30 T cell receptor beta chains reported below all come from one sample, sequenced in a study of regulatory T cells in long-lasting Graves disease. Building the TCR beta libraries relied on iRepertoire HTBI primers, and CDR3 regions underwent Arm-PCR. One entry per CDR3 protein, called by TCRdb with MiXCR from the multiplex PCR reads. The repertoire holds a few hundred thousand distinct CDR3 sequences, with roughly 25% as singletons. Time point noted: persistent/refractory GD, antithyroid drugs over 5 years with positive TRAb. With RNA extracted from PBMCs as input, the TCR library was made. Sequencing was performed on peripheral blood mononuclear cells (PBMCs), taken when the disease was refractory, from a patient treated with antithyroid drugs. These receptors were taken from a woman in her thirties or forties with Graves disease.

V and J are TRBV5-1 and TRBJ1-1, with D possibly matching TRBD1 (6 bases). The CDR3 is made up of 16 amino acids. V lost 4 bases, J lost 2 bases, and 18 bases lay in between. Germline V CDR1 and CDR2: SGHRS, YFSETQ. The CDR3 protein is CASSPTRQVFNTEAFF. DNA of the CDR3: TGCGCCAGCAGCCCCACCCGACAGGTCTTCAACACTGAAGCTTTCTTT.

The chain combines TRBV6-4 with TRBJ2-2; 10 bases match TRBD2. The J segment lost 4 bases and the V segment lost 5 bases, leaving 4 bases of the junction unmatched. The CDR3 has 15 amino acids. CDR1 is MRHNA and CDR2 is SNTAGT in the germline V gene. The DNA of the CDR3 is TGTGCCAGCAGTTACAAGCGGGAGGGCACCGGGGAGCTGTTTTTT. Translating it yields CASSYKREGTGELFF.

This clonotype was detected only a few times. The chain has TRBV7-9 and TRBJ1-1; 9 bases map to TRBD1. The CDR3 loop spans 15 amino acids. Germline assignment: CDR1 SEHNR and CDR2 FQNEAQ (reference sequence). Trimming cost V 4 bases and J 4 bases; bases outside gene matches: 7. The CDR3 nucleotides are TGTGCCAGCAGCTATGGATCGGACAGGGGCACTGAAGCTTTCTTT. Amino acid sequence: CASSYGSDRGTEAFF.

This chain links TRBV27 with TRBJ2-6; D possibly corresponds to TRBD1 (6 bases). V lost 6 bases and J lost 7, with 7 bases in between. This CDR3 contains 12 residues. Germline lookup yields CDR1 MNHEY and CDR2 SMNVEV (reference sequence). The CDR3 DNA reads as TGTGCCAGCAGGGGGGCCGCCAACGTCCTGACTTTC. This gives the protein CASRGAANVLTF.

The gene calls are TRBV5-5 and TRBJ1-2, with D uncertain. This CDR3 has 14 amino acids. Germline loops: CDR1 SGHKS, CDR2 YYEKEE (reference sequence). With 4 bases removed from V and 0 bases from J, the gap between germline ends came to 10 bases. The CDR3 nucleotides are TGTGCCAGCAGCATCGCAATATCTAACTATGGCTACACCTTC. Amino acid sequence: CASSIAISNYGYTF. Drawing the rest from reference TRBV5-5 and TRBJ1-2, the complete variable domain is DAGVTQSPTHLIKTRGQQVTLRCSPISGHKSVSWYQQVLGQGPQFIFQYYEKEERGRGNFPDRFSARQFPNYSSELNVNALLLGDSALYLCASSIAISNYGYTFGSGTRLTVV.

The gene calls are TRBV20-1 and TRBJ2-5; a weak D match, TRBD2 (5 bases). The V and J ends lost 5 bases and 4 bases respectively, with 23 bases between them. Germline CDR1 and CDR2: DFQATT and SNEGSKA (reference sequence). CDR3 length: 16 residues. The CDR3: CSAWDLSDLLLETQYF. CDR3 in DNA: TGCAGTGCTTGGGATCTTTCGGACTTGCTCTTAGAGACCCAGTACTTC.

This clonotype showed up just a few times. The V and J genes are TRBV7-9 and TRBJ2-7, with 7 bases fitting TRBD2. This CDR3 has 17 amino acids. The junction had 14 bases not matched to a gene; V was cut back by 6 bases and J by 0 bases. Germline-derived CDR1 and CDR2 are SEHNR and FQNEAQ (reference sequence). The DNA of the CDR3 is TGTGCCAGCAGTCCAAAACCGGGACTAAAGAACTCCTACGAGCAGTACTTC. Translated, it gives CASSPKPGLKNSYEQYF.

In DNA form, the CDR3 reads TGTGCCAGCAGGGACGACAGGGGCTCTGATACGCAGTATTTT. This codes for CASRDDRGSDTQYF. V is TRBV25-1 and J is TRBJ2-3; 8 bases line up with TRBD1. CDR1 MGHDK and CDR2 SYGVNS come from the germline V gene. Germline trimming cut 6 bases from V and 6 bases from J; bases unmatched to any gene: 8. This CDR3 region has 14 residues.

The rearrangement links TRBV11-1 to TRBJ2-1; a possible D gene is TRBD1 (5 bases). The CDR3 covers 12 residues. V dropped 4 bases and J dropped 6 bases, with 7 bases sitting between them. CDR1 SGHAT and CDR2 FQDESV come from the germline V gene (reference sequence). This CDR3 reads CASSSQVNEQFF. The CDR3 DNA reads as TGTGCCAGCAGCTCACAGGTCAATGAGCAGTTCTTC.

This chain connects TRBV20-1 to TRBJ1-1; no definite D call. V was trimmed by 0 bases and J by 4 bases, leaving 12 bases between them. CDR3 length equals 14 residues. Per germline, CDR1 DFQATT and CDR2 SNEGSKA (reference sequence). CDR3 sequence (DNA): TGCAGTGCTAGAGAGTTGGGGTGGGCCACTGAAGCTTTCTTT. Its translation is CSARELGWATEAFF.

This clonotype was detected a few times. A read error may produce the germline difference seen at one junction end. The chain uses TRBV6-5 and TRBJ2-2, with no clear D. The CDR3 length is 16 residues. Looked up from germline, CDR1 is MNHEY and CDR2 is SVGAGI. The CDR3 DNA reads TGTGCCAGCAGCTACTTAACAGCTACGAACACCGGGGAGCTGTTTTTT. Encoded protein: CASSYLTATNTGELFF.

This clonotype was counted only a few times. The chain couples TRBV5-6 to TRBJ2-2; 10 bases are shared with TRBD2. The CDR3 has 19 residues. V was pared by 4 bases and J by 0 bases, with 12 bases of the junction left unmatched. Germline CDR1 reads SGHDT; CDR2 reads YYEEEE. CDR3 nucleotide sequence: TGTGCCAGCAGCCCGCGAGGGCTAGCGGGAGAATCGAACACCGGGGAGCTGTTTTTT. This codes for CASSPRGLAGESNTGELFF.

This clonotype was found a few times. V is TRBV7-9 and J is TRBJ1-3, with D unresolved. The germline CDR1 and CDR2 sequences are SEHNR and FQNEAQ (reference sequence). The CDR3 has 16 residues. V was pared by 5 bases and J by 0 bases, with 14 bases between. CDR3 region: CASSASLRSSGNTIYF. CDR3 sequence (DNA): TGTGCCAGCAGCGCTTCGCTCCGGAGCTCTGGAAACACCATATATTTT.

This clonotype was found many times. This chain links TRBV29-1 with TRBJ2-5; 7 bases align to TRBD1. CDR3 size: 13 residues. From germline, CDR1 is SQVTM and CDR2 ANQGSEA. V gave up 5 bases and J gave up 4 bases; unmatched junction bases: 7. CDR3 in amino acids: CSVKTGKRETQYF. The CDR3, as DNA: TGCAGCGTTAAGACAGGGAAGAGAGAGACCCAGTACTTC.

In this sample, this clonotype turned up many times. The V call is TRBV2, the J call TRBJ1-5; TRBD1 aligns across 7 bases. Germline V gene lookup returns CDR1 SNHLY and CDR2 FYNNEI. The CDR3 is 16 residues long. Trimming at V came to 6 bases and at J to 2 bases, leaving 10 bases not matched to a gene. The CDR3 here is CASRGTTGTGNQPQHF. DNA of the CDR3: TGTGCCAGCAGGGGCACGACCGGGACAGGCAATCAGCCCCAGCATTTT.

This clonotype was observed many times. The rearrangement joins TRBV11-2 to TRBJ2-7; 8 bases are shared with TRBD2. V was pared by 1 base and J by 0 bases, with 2 bases of the junction left unmatched. There are 15 residues in the CDR3. Per the germline V gene, CDR1 is SGHAT and CDR2 is FQNNGV. The CDR3 here is CASSLVGTSSYEQYF. The DNA of the CDR3 is TGTGCCAGCAGCTTAGTGGGGACTAGCTCCTACGAGCAGTACTTC.

This clonotype was observed at least ten times. V gene TRBV3-1 combines with J gene TRBJ2-5; 9 bases fit TRBD2. CDR3 length equals 16 residues. The germline gives CDR1 LGHDT, CDR2 YNNKEL (reference sequence). Trimming cost V 0 bases and J 1 base; bases outside gene matches: 3. The CDR3 region is CASSQELAGLQETQYF. DNA for the CDR3: TGTGCCAGCAGCCAAGAGCTAGCGGGGCTCCAAGAGACCCAGTACTTC.

The chain has TRBV7-9 and TRBJ2-3; a possible D gene is TRBD2 (6 bases). Germline CDR1 reads SEHNR; CDR2 reads FQNEAQ (reference sequence). V dropped 2 bases and J dropped 0 bases, with 12 bases sitting between them. The CDR3 length is 16 residues. CDR3 amino acids: CASSLTTSRSTDTQYF. The DNA for the CDR3 is TGTGCCAGCAGCTTAACAACTAGCAGAAGCACAGATACGCAGTATTTT.

This clonotype appeared a few times. This CDR3 is CASRKGVNRVLLAKNIQYF. The CDR3 DNA sequence: TGTGCCAGCAGGAAGGGGGTTAACAGGGTATTGCTAGCCAAAAACATTCAGTACTTC. V is TRBV28 and J is TRBJ2-4; TRBD1 is a possible D gene (6 bases). Germline CDR1 reads MDHEN; CDR2 reads SYDVKM. This CDR3 contains 19 residues. V was pared by 6 bases and J by 0 bases, with 24 bases between.

Only a few counts were recorded for this clonotype. The genes are TRBV29-1 and TRBJ2-5, with 11 nucleotides matching TRBD2. In germline, CDR1 is SQVTM, CDR2 ANQGSEA. The CDR3 runs to 14 residues. With V trimmed by 4 bases and J by 5 bases, 6 bases remained unmatched. The CDR3 nucleotides read TGCAGCGTTGGAGCTAGCGGGGGGCGGGAGACCCAGTACTTC. Translating it yields CSVGASGGRETQYF.

Many counts were recorded for this clonotype. CDR3 sequence: CASSLSLLGASDEQYF. As DNA, the CDR3 is TGTGCCAGCAGTTTAAGTCTCCTAGGAGCGTCGGACGAGCAGTACTTC. The rearrangement uses TRBV12-3 or TRBV12-4 and TRBJ2-7; D is ambiguous. CDR3 length: 16 amino acids. Trimming cost V 2 bases and J 5 bases, with 19 bases left between them.

This sequence joins TRBV27 and TRBJ1-5; the D is unclear. The V gene lost 5 bases and the J gene lost 9 bases, with 11 bases spanning the gap. This CDR3 region has 12 residues. CDR1 is MNHEY and CDR2 is SMNVEV in the germline V gene (reference sequence). The CDR3 sequence is CASSARGRPQHF. CDR3 DNA: TGTGCCAGCAGTGCCCGTGGGCGGCCCCAGCATTTT.

This chain uses TRBV6-1 with TRBJ2-3; 12 bases align to TRBD2. V dropped 6 bases and J dropped 6; count of bases not matched to a gene: 7. Germline V gene sequence: CDR1 MNHNS, CDR2 SASEGT. There are 15 residues in the CDR3. This CDR3 reads CASRSLAGGRDTQYF. For the CDR3, the DNA is TGTGCCAGCAGATCACTAGCGGGAGGCCGCGATACGCAGTATTTT.

The chain recombines TRBV2 with TRBJ2-5, with D hard to call. V was pared by 4 bases and J by 4 bases, with 7 bases between. The CDR3 is 12 amino acids. CDR1 SNHLY and CDR2 FYNNEI come from the germline V gene. The CDR3 spells CASSVEPETQYF. The CDR3 DNA is TGTGCCAGCAGTGTCGAGCCAGAGACCCAGTACTTC.

The chain links TRBV7-9 to TRBJ2-5; the D is unclear. The V end lost 3 bases, the J end lost 0 bases, and 5 bases lay between the germline ends. The germline V gene encodes CDR1 SEHNR and CDR2 FQNEAQ (reference sequence). The CDR3 totals 13 residues. The CDR3 here is CASSFPHQETQYF. The CDR3 DNA reads TGTGCCAGCAGCTTTCCCCACCAAGAGACCCAGTACTTC.

This clonotype was counted a few times. The chain carries TRBV5-6 and TRBJ2-6; tentative D call: TRBD2 (5 bases). Trimming pared 4 bases from V and 6 bases from J, leaving 14 bases between. In germline, CDR1 is SGHDT, CDR2 YYEEEE. The CDR3 has 15 amino acids. This chain's CDR3 is CASSPPGLEANVLTF. In nucleotides, the CDR3 is TGTGCCAGCAGCCCTCCGGGATTAGAGGCCAACGTCCTGACTTTC.

The V and J genes are TRBV18 and TRBJ2-7, with a tentative D call TRBD1 (5 bases). The germline gives CDR1 KGHSH, CDR2 LQKENI. Trimming stripped 6 bases from V and 3 bases from J, with 12 bases between. CDR3 length: 13 residues. The CDR3 here is CASSTGTVYEQYF. CDR3 in DNA: TGTGCCAGCTCTACAGGTACAGTCTACGAGCAGTACTTC.

This clonotype was seen a handful of times. The V and J genes are TRBV20-1 and TRBJ2-7, with D maybe TRBD2 (6 bases). This CDR3 contains 14 residues. V lost 2 bases and J 3 bases, leaving 14 bases between the germline ends. Germline V lookup: CDR1 DFQATT, CDR2 SNEGSKA (reference sequence). The CDR3 DNA reads TGCAGTGCTAGATCGGGGGAGCCTTACTACGAGCAGTACTTC. Its protein is CSARSGEPYYEQYF.

This clonotype was seen ten or more times. CDR3 sequence reads: CASSPLLAGGMYEQYF. Here the CDR3 DNA reads TGTGCCAGCAGCCCGCTGCTAGCGGGAGGTATGTACGAGCAGTACTTC. The J gene is TRBJ2-7, the V gene TRBV11-2; TRBD2 aligns across 11 bases. Germline V gives CDR1 SGHAT, CDR2 FQNNGV. The CDR3 spans 16 residues. V shed 5 bases and J 4 bases; nucleotides not matched to a gene: 10.

The CDR3 DNA reads TGTGCCAGCAGCTTAGAGGGCAGACAGCCCCAGCATTTT. It yields the protein CASSLEGRQPQHF. The chain employs TRBV7-2 and TRBJ1-5; D unclear. The V and J ends lost 1 base and 7 bases respectively, with 8 bases between them. Per germline, CDR1 SGHTA and CDR2 FQGNSA. CDR3 length: 13 residues.